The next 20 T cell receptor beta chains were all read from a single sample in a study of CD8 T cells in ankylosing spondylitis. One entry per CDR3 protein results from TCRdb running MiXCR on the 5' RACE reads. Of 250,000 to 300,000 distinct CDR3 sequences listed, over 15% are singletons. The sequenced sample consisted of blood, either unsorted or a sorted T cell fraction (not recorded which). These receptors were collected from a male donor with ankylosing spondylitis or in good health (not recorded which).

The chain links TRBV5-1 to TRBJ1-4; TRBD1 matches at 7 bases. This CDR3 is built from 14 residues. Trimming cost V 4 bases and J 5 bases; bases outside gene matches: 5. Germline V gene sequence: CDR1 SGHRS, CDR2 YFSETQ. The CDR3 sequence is CASSERGQNEKLFF. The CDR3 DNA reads TGCGCCAGCAGCGAGAGGGGGCAAAATGAAAAACTGTTTTTT.

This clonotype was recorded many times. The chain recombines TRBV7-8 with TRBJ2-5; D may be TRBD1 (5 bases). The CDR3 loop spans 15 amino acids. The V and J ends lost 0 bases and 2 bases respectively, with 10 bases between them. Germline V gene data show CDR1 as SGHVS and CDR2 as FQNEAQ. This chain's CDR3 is CASSLAIHRQETQYF. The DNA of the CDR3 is TGTGCCAGCAGCTTAGCTATTCACAGGCAAGAGACCCAGTACTTC.

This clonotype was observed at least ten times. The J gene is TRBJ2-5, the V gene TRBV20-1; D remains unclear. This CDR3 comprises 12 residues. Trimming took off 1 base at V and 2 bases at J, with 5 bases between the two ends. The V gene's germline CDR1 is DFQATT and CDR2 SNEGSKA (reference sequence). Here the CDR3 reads CSARGRQETQYF. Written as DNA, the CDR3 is TGCAGTGCTAGAGGACGGCAAGAGACCCAGTACTTC.

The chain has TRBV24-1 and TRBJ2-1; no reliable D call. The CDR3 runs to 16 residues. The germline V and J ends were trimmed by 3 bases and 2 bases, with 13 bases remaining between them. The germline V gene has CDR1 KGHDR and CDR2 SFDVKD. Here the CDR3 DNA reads TGTGCCACCAGTGATCCGTCGGGCGGACCCTACAATGAGCAGTTCTTC. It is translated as CATSDPSGGPYNEQFF.

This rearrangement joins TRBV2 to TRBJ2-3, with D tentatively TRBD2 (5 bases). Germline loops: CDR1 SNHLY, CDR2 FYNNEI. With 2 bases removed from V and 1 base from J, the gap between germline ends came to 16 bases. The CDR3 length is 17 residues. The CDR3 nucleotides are TGTGCCAGCAGTGAATCGGGGAGACTATCGGGCACAGATACGCAGTATTTT. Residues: CASSESGRLSGTDTQYF.

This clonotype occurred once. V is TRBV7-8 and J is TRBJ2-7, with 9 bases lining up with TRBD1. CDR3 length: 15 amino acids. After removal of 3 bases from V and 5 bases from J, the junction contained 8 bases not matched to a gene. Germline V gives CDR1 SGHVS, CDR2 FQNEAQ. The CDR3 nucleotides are TGTGCCAGCAGCTTGGAGGGGACAGGGAGGCACGAGCAGTACGTC. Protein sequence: CASSLEGTGRHEQYV.

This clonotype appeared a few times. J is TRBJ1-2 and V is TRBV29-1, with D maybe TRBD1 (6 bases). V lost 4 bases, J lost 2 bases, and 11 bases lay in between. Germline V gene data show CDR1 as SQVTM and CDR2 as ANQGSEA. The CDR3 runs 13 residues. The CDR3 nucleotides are TGCAGCGTTGGGGTGGACAGAAACTATGGCTACACCTTC. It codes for CSVGVDRNYGYTF.

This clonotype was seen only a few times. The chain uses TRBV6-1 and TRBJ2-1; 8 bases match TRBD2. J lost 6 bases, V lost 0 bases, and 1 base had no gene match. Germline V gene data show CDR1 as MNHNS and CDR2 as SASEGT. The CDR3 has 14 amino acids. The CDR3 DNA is TGTGCCAGCAGTGAAGCCGGGACTAGCAATGAGCAGTTCTTC. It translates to CASSEAGTSNEQFF.

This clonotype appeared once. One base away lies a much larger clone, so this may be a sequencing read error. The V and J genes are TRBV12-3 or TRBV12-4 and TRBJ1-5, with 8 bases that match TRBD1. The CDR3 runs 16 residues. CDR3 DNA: TGTGTCAGCAGTGCACGGACAGGGAGCAGCAATCAGCCCCAGCATTTT. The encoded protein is CVSSARTGSSNQPQHF.

DNA for the CDR3: TGTGCCAGCAGTTATGGGGGGGCTGAGCAGCCCCAGCATTTT. This encodes CASSYGGAEQPQHF. The rearrangement joins TRBV6-5 to TRBJ1-5; TRBD1 is a possible D gene (6 bases). V was trimmed by 3 bases and J by 7 bases, leaving 13 bases between them. Germline CDR1 and CDR2: MNHEY and SVGAGI. The CDR3 contains 14 residues.

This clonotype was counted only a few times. In nucleotides, the CDR3 is TGCGCCAGCAGCTTGGAGGACAGCTATTACCTCCACTTT. This translates into CASSLEDSYYLHF. V and J are TRBV5-1 and TRBJ1-6; perhaps TRBD1 as D (6 bases). The CDR3 consists of 13 residues. V lost 0 bases and J 15 bases, leaving 13 bases between the germline ends. From germline, CDR1 is SGHRS and CDR2 YFSETQ.

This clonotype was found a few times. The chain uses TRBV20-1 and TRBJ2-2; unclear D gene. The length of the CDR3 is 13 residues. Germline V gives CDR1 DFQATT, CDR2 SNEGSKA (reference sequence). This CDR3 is CSLTSTGTGELFF. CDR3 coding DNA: TGCAGCCTTACCTCAACCGGGACCGGGGAGCTGTTTTTT.

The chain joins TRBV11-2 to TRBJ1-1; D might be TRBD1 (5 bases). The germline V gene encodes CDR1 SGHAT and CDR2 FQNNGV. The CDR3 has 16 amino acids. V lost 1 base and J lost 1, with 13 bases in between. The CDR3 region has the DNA TGTGCCAGCAGCTTAGTAATGGGACGGGCGAACACTGAAGCTTTCTTT. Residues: CASSLVMGRANTEAFF.

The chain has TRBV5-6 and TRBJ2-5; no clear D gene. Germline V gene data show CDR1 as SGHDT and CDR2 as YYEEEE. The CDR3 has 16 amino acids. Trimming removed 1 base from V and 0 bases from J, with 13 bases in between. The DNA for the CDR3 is TGTGCCAGCAGCTTGTTATCCAGGTCGTACCAAGAGACCCAGTACTTC. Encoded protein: CASSLLSRSYQETQYF.

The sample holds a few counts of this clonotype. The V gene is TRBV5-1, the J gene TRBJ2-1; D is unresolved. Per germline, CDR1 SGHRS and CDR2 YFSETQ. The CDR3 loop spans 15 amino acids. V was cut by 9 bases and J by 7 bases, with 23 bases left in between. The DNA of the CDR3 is TGCGCCACCAAACGGAGCTTCGAACCCATTAATGAGCAGTTCTTC. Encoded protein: CATKRSFEPINEQFF.

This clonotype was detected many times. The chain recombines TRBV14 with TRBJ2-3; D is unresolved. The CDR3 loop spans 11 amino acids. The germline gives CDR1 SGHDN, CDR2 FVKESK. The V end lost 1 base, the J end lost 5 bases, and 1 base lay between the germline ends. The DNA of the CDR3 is TGTGCCAGCAGCCAAGTAGATACGCAGTATTTT. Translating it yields CASSQVDTQYF. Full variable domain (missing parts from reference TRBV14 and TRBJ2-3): EAGVTQFPSHSVIEKGQTVTLRCDPISGHDNLYWYRRVMGKEIKFLLHFVKESKQDESGMPNNRFLAERTGGTYSTLKVQPAELEDSGVYFCASSQVDTQYFGPGTRLTVL.

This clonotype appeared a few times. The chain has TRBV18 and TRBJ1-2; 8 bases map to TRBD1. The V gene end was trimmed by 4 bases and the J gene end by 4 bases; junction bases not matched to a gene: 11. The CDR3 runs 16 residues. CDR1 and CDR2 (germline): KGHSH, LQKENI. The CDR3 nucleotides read TGTGCCAGCTCACAAACTCGGGGACAGGTGGTCTATGGCTACACCTTC. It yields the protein CASSQTRGQVVYGYTF.

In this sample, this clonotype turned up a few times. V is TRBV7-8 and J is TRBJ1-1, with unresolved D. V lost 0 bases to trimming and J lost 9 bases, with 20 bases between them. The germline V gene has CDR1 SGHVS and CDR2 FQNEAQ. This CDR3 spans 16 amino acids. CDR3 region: CASSLASRTLVKQAFF. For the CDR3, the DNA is TGTGCCAGCAGCTTAGCCTCCCGGACCCTAGTAAAACAAGCTTTCTTT.

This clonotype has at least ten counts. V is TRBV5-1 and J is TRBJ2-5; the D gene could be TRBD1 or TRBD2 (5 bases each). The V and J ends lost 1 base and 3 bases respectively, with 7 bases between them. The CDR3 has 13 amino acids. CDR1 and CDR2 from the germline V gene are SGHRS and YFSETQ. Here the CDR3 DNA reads TGCGCCAGCAGCTTGCTGGGGGAAGAGACCCAGTACTTC. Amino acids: CASSLLGEETQYF.

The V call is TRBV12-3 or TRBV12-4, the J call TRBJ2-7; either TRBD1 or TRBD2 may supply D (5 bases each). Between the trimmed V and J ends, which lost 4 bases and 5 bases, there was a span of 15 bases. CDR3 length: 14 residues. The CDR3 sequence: CASSSGTWRDEQYV. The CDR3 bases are TGTGCCAGCAGTTCCGGGACCTGGCGGGACGAGCAGTACGTC.